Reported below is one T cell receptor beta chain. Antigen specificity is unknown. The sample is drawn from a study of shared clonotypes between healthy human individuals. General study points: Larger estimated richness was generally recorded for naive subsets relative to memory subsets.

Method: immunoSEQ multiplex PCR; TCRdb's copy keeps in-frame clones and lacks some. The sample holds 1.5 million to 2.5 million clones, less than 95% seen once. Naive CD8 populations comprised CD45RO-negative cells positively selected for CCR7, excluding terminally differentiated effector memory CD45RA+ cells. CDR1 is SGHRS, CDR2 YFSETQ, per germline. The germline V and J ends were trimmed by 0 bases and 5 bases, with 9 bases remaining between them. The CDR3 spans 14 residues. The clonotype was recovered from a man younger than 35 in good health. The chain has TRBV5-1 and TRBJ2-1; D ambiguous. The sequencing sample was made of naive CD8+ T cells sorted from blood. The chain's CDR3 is CASSLEPADNEQFF. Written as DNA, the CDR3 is TGCGCCAGCAGCTTGGAACCGGCCGACAATGAGCAGTTCTTC.